The T cell receptor (beta chain) under discussion was sequenced for a study of T cell responses to AZD1222 COVID-19 vaccine. Measured with immunoSEQ multiplex PCR; TCRdb has only the in-frame clones, and not every one. In the table there are about 120,000 clones, about 90% of which are singletons. The sequence derives from an adult who received the AZD1222 COVID-19 vaccine. The sample consisted of peripheral blood, taken 28 days after the second AZD1222 dose.

The CDR3: CASSFRASGIPEQFF. As DNA, the CDR3 is TGTGCCAGCAGTTTTAGGGCTAGCGGGATTCCTGAGCAGTTCTTC. The J gene is TRBJ2-1, the V gene TRBV27, with TRBD2 matching 9 bases. The CDR3 is 15 amino acids. Trimming took 3 bases from V and 9 from J; bases not matched to a gene: 9. Germline loops: CDR1 MNHEY, CDR2 SMNVEV (reference sequence).